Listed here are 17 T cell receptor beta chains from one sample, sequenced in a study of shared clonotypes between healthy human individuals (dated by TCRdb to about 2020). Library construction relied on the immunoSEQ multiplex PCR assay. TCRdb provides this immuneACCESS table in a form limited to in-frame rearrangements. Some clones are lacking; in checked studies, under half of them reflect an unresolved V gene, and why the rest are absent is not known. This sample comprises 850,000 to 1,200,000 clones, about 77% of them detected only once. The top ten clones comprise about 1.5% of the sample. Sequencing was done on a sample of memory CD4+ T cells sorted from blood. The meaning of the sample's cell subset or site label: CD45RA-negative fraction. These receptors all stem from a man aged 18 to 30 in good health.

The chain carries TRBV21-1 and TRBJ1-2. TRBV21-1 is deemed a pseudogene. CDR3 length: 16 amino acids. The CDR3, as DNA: TGTGCCAGCAGCAAAGCTTCCCGTTGGGAAAACTATGGCTACACCTTC. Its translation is CASSKASRWENYGYTF.

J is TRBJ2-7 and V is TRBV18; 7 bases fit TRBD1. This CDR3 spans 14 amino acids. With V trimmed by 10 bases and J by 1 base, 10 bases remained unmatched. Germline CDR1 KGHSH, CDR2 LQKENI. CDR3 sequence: CATGSGGFSYEQYF. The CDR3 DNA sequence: TGTGCCACGGGATCAGGGGGTTTTTCCTACGAGCAGTACTTC.

The CDR3 DNA sequence: TGTGCCAGCTCACCATACCACAGTCTCCAAGAGACCCAGTACTTC. It yields the protein CASSPYHSLQETQYF. The genes are TRBV18 and TRBJ2-5; unclear D gene. The V gene's germline CDR1 is KGHSH and CDR2 LQKENI. The CDR3 has 15 residues. V was shortened by 2 bases and J by 1 base, with 11 bases between the two germline ends.

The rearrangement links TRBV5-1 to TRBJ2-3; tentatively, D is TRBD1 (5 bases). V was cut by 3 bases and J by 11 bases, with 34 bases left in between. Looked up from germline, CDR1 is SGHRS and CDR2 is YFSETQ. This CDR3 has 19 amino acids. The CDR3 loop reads CASSSTPGLSAVGQLRQYF. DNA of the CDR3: TGCGCCAGCAGCTCAACACCAGGGTTGAGCGCAGTGGGGCAGCTGAGGCAGTATTTT.

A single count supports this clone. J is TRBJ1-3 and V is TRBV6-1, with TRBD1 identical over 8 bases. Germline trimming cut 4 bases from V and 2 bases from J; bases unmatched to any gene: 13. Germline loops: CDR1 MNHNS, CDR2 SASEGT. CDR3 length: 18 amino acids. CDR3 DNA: TGTGCCAGCAGTGCCTATCTAGACAGGGGCTCAGCTGGAAACACCATATATTTT. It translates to CASSAYLDRGSAGNTIYF.

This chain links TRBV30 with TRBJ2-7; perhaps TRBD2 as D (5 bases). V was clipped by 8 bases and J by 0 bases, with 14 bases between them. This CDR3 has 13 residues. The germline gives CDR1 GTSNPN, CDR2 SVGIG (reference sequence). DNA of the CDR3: TGTGCCAACGGAGGCCAAAGCTCCTACGAGCAGTACTTC. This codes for CANGGQSSYEQYF.

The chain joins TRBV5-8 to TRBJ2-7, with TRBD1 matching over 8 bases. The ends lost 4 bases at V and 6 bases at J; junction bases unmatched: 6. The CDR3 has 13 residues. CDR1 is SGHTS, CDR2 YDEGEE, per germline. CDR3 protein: CASSVGQAGEQYF. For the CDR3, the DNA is TGTGCCAGCAGCGTGGGACAGGCGGGCGAGCAGTACTTC. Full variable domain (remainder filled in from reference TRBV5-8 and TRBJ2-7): EAGVTQSPTHLIKTRGQQATLRCSPISGHTSVYWYQQALGLGLQFLLWYDEGEERNRGNFPPRFSGRQFPNYSSELNVNALELEDSALYLCASSVGQAGEQYFGPGTRLTVT.

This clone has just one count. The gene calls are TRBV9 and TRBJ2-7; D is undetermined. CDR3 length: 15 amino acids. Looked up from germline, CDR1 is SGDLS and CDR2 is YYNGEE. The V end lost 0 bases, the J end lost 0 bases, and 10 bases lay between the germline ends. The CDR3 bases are TGTGCCAGCAGCGTAGAGCCAGGCAGCTCCTACGAGCAGTACTTC. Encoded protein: CASSVEPGSSYEQYF.

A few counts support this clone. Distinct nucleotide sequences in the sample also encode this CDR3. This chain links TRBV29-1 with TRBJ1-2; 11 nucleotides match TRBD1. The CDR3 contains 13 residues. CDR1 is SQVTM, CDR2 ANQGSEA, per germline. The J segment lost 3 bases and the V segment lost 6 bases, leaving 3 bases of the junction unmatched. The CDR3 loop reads CSVGTGGDYGYTF. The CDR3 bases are TGCAGCGTCGGGACAGGGGGAGACTATGGCTACACCTTC.

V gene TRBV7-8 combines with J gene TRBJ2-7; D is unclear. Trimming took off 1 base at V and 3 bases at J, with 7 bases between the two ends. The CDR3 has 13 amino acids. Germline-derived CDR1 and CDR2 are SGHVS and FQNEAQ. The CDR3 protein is CASSLGRNYEQYF. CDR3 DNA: TGTGCCAGCAGCTTAGGGCGGAACTACGAGCAGTACTTC.

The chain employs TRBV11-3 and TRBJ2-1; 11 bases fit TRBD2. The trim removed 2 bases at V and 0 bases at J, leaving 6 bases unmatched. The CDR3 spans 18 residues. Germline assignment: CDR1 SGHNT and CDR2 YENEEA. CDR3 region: CASSLQLAGGSSYNEQFF. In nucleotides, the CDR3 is TGTGCCAGCAGCTTACAGCTAGCGGGGGGTTCCTCCTACAATGAGCAGTTCTTC.

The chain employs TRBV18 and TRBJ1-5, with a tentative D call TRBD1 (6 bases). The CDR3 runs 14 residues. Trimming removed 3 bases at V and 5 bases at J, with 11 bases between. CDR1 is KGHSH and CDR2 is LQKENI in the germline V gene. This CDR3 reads CASSPGGRDQPQHF. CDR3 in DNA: TGTGCCAGCTCACCGGGGGGGCGGGATCAGCCCCAGCATTTT.

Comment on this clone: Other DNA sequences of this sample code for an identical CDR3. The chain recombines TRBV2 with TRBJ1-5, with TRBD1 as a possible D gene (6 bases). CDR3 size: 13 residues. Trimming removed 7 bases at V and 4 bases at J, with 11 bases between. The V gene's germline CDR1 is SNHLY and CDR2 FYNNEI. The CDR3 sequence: CASNRDINQPQHF. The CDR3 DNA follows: TGTGCCAGCAACCGGGACATAAATCAGCCCCAGCATTTT.

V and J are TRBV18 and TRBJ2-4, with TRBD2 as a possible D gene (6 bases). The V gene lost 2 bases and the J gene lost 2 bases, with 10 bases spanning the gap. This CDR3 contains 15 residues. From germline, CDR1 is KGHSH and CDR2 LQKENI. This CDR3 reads CASSPWGRSKNIQYF. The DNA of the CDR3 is TGTGCCAGCTCACCATGGGGGAGGTCCAAAAACATTCAGTACTTC.

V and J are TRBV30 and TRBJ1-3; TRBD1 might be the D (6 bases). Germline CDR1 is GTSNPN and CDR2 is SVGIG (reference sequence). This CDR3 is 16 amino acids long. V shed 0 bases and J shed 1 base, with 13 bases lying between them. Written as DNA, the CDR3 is TGTGCCTGGAGTGTAGGGTATGACAGGTCTGGAAACACCATATATTTT. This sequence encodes CAWSVGYDRSGNTIYF.

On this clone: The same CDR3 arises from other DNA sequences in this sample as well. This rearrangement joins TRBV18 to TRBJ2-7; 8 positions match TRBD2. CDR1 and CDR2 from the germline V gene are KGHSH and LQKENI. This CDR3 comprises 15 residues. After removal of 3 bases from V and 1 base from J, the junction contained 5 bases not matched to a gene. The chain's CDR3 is CASSPPGGGSYEQYF. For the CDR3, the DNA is TGTGCCAGCTCACCCCCCGGGGGGGGGTCCTACGAGCAGTACTTC.

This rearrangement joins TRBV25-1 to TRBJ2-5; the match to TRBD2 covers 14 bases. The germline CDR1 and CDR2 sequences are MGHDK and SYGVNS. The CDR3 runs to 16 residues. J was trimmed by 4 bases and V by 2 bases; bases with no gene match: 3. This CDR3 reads CASSERLAGGGETQYF. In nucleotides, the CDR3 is TGTGCCAGCAGTGAACGACTAGCGGGAGGGGGAGAGACCCAGTACTTC. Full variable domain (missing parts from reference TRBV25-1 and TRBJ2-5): EADIYQTPRYLVIGTGKKITLECSQTMGHDKMYWYQQDPGMELHLIHYSYGVNSTEKGDLSSESTVSRIRTEHFPLTLESARPSHTSQYLCASSERLAGGGETQYFGPGTRLLVL.